This T cell receptor (beta chain) was observed in a study of T cells after posttransplantation cyclophosphamide (dated by TCRdb to 2016 to 2017). Some background on the complete study: T cell repertoire reconstitution was tracked by TRB sequencing after myeloablative bone marrow transplantation in which posttransplantation cyclophosphamide was used as GVHD prophylaxis. Samples from approximately 40 PTCy-treated patients and 15 to 20 related bone marrow donors of those patients were subjected to antigen receptor sequencing. Blood from all 35 or so PTCy patients with 1-year posttransplant specimens was subjected to TRB sequencing. In 3 patients, up to about 3 additional blood samples taken between 2 and 5.2 years after transplant also underwent TRB sequencing, as did pretransplant blood from a handful of patients. Because TRA and TRB clonality correlated tightly in fewer than ten samples, later TCR analyses were limited to TRB. Public TRB sequences were checked against a database of over 3,000 sequences associated with responses to pathogens, tumor antigens, self-antigens and alloantigens. What the research found in general, with its limitations: Across the roughly 48 patients, TRB clonality was highly associated with recipient CMV seropositivity and CMV reactivation, and diversity with PTCy was similar to that in the CNI/methotrexate controls. Donor-recipient similarity was low at 1-2 months but increased during the first year, and donor CD8+ memory clones often dominated later blood repertoires. The TRB repertoires of T cells infiltrating skin or GI tract showed only limited overlap with the TRB repertoires of T cells in blood.

Taken with the paper, the label for treatment or condition translates to: high-dose cyclophosphamide on days +3 and +4 as single-agent GVHD prophylaxis. PTCy patients received busulfan and fludarabine conditioning, a related or unrelated marrow graft, and cyclophosphamide on days +3 and +4. The PTCy-treated patients were enrolled in a prospective multi-institutional clinical trial. Peripheral blood and bone marrow mononuclear cells were isolated by Ficoll-Hypaque density centrifugation and were cryopreserved. CD4+ and CD8+ T cells, including naive and memory subsets, were sorted by FACS using a FACSAria II. Genomic DNA was the input for TRB sequencing, which was run either with the immunoSEQ assay at survey resolution or with the hsTCRB kit. The authors processed their data as follows. The immunoSEQ software handled the initial read processing, while the LymphoSeq R package was used for the repertoire analyses. Clonality was computed as 1 minus normalized Shannon entropy, and a Gini coefficient was also calculated for each TRB dataset. Phenotypes of unsorted samples were inferred by mapping TRB sequences from sorted subsets of the recipient or donor onto the same recipient's unsorted samples. TCRdb carries this immuneACCESS record with in-frame sequences only. Its versions omit some clonotypes, under half of them owing to an unresolved V gene in the studies checked, with the rest unexplained. The V and J calls and clone size are taken from that table; D and trimming were inferred from the DNA. In all, the sample holds about 7,600 clones, and 80% to 90% of those were seen once. Around 16% of the sample is in the top ten clones.

Details on this clone: Its antigen specificity is not known. No base quality values were provided; no much bigger clone lies one nucleotide off.

The TCR was taken from a female patient aged 40-49 years who received an allogeneic stem cell transplant from a related donor, was CMV-positive, and had no GVHD. Some T cells may have been brought in with the graft after a transplant. The material was CD4+ T cells sorted from blood, obtained 1162 days after allogeneic stem cell transplant with posttransplant cyclophosphamide.

DNA sequence: TGTGCCAGCAGCGGGCCACTAGCGGGGGCCCTTTCTAACACCGGGGAGCTGTTTTTT. Its amino acids are CASSGPLAGALSNTGELFF. This sequence uses TRBV9 and TRBJ2-2, and TRBD2 matches 11 of the central bases. Compared with germline, V lacks 3 bases and J lacks 2 bases; bases without a gene match: 12. The CDR3 contains 19 residues, cysteine and phenylalanine counted. Only the CDR3 part of the read is kept: 57 bases, read in frame from the first base. According to the germline V gene, CDR1 reads SGDLS and CDR2 reads YYNGEE.